This TCR beta chain was retrieved from a study of blood T cells in healthy people across ages. A second 7 to 11 cycle PCR used barcoded and J-beta primers. TCRdb re-called the 5' RACE reads through MiXCR, storing one row per CDR3 protein. The sample has about 1.1 million distinct CDR3 sequences; less than 45% are singletons. Trimming stripped 4 bases from V and 5 bases from J, with 5 bases between. This CDR3 region has 10 residues. Germline V gene data show CDR1 as DFQATT and CDR2 as SNEGSKA (reference sequence). This clonotype was seen a handful of times. Its specificity is unknown. Notes on the study in general: Strongly correlated with naive T cell percentage was TCR beta diversity.

This chain uses TRBV20-1 with TRBJ2-5; D ambiguous. The sequence was obtained from a man younger than 35 in good health. Input material: blood. Here the CDR3 reads CSATPETQYF. CDR3 nucleotide sequence: TGCAGTGCTACTCCCGAGACCCAGTACTTC.